The 28 T cell receptor beta chains below come from one sample, sequenced in a study of CD8+ T cells in alopecia areata. After isolation, RNA underwent reverse transcription to generate cDNA as the sequencing template. Repertoires were generated with immunoSEQ multiplex PCR, while TCRdb's copy carries only in-frame clones and drops some. The sample records under 300,000 clones, 45% to 70% being singletons. Specified treatment: oral pan-JAK inhibitor, 5-10 mg twice daily. The specimen comprised CD4+ T cells sorted from blood, sampled around week 53, from a patient treated with tofacitinib. The receptors come from a human donor with alopecia areata.

This chain joins TRBV29-1 and TRBJ2-1; TRBD1 is a possible D gene (7 bases). The CDR3 spans 11 residues. Per the germline V gene, CDR1 is SQVTM and CDR2 is ANQGSEA. The germline V and J ends were trimmed by 7 bases and 10 bases, with 14 bases remaining between them. CDR3 nucleotide sequence: TGCAGCGGCGGGACAGTTTACGAGCAGTTCTTC. Amino acids: CSGGTVYEQFF.

The chain employs TRBV19 and TRBJ1-6, with D hard to call. Germline-derived CDR1 and CDR2 are LNHDA and SQIVND (reference sequence). The CDR3 has 13 residues. The V gene lost 3 bases and the J gene lost 7 bases, with 7 bases spanning the gap. CDR3 in amino acids: CASSIFGNSPLHF. The CDR3 DNA follows: TGTGCCAGTAGTATTTTCGGGAATTCACCCCTCCACTTT.

The chain uses TRBV5-1 and TRBJ2-5; TRBD2 is a possible D gene (6 bases). The CDR3 extends over 13 amino acids. The V end lost 0 bases, the J end lost 9 bases, and 12 bases lay between the germline ends. CDR1 is SGHRS and CDR2 is YFSETQ in the germline V gene. The CDR3 nucleotides are TGCGCCAGCAGCTTGGCCAGAGGAGGGCCCCAGTACTTC. Its translation: CASSLARGGPQYF.

J is TRBJ1-2 and V is TRBV29-1; D is unresolved. Germline CDR1 is SQVTM and CDR2 is ANQGSEA. V was shortened by 7 bases and J by 10 bases, with 16 bases between the two germline ends. This CDR3 region has 11 residues. The chain's CDR3 is CSASGGDAYTF. For the CDR3, the DNA is TGCAGCGCGTCGGGCGGAGACGCCTACACCTTC.

This clone was seen a few times. The rearrangement joins TRBV5-1 to TRBJ2-1, with 14 bases matching TRBD2. CDR1 and CDR2 (germline): SGHRS, YFSETQ. J gave up 9 bases and V 4 bases, and 9 bases lay outside the gene matches. This CDR3 has 16 residues. The chain's CDR3 is CASSDRLAGGPSEQFF. The CDR3 nucleotides are TGCGCCAGCAGCGATCGACTAGCGGGGGGGCCGAGTGAGCAGTTCTTC.

This sequence joins TRBV27 and TRBJ2-7, with a possible D match to TRBD2 (5 bases). The germline gives CDR1 MNHEY, CDR2 SMNVEV (reference sequence). V gave up 5 bases and J gave up 0 bases, with 17 bases separating them. The CDR3 contains 16 residues. The DNA of the CDR3 is TGTGCCAGCAGTACCCCCGGTAATGGGAGCTCCTACGAGCAGTACTTC. Amino acids: CASSTPGNGSSYEQYF.

The chain employs TRBV25-1 and TRBJ1-6; D uncertain. The V end was cut by 1 base, the J end by 7 bases, with 14 bases between. The CDR3 runs 16 residues. The germline CDR1 and CDR2 sequences are MGHDK and SYGVNS. The CDR3 protein is CASSESMGMGNSPLHF. The CDR3 DNA reads as TGTGCCAGCAGTGAATCGATGGGTATGGGGAATTCACCCCTCCACTTT.

CDR3 protein: CAWSPLGAVRLNTEAFF. The DNA of the CDR3 is TGTGCCTGGAGTCCCCTGGGGGCGGTCAGGCTGAACACTGAAGCTTTCTTT. The chain joins TRBV30 to TRBJ1-1, with D possibly TRBD1 on 6 matching bases. Trimming shortened V by 2 bases and J by 0 bases, and 19 bases separated the two germline ends. The V gene's germline CDR1 is GTSNPN and CDR2 SVGIG (reference sequence). CDR3 length: 17 amino acids.

V gene TRBV7-2 combines with J gene TRBJ1-6; D not resolved. Trimming stripped 7 bases from V and 5 bases from J, with 12 bases between. The CDR3 is made up of 14 amino acids. Germline CDR1 is SGHTA and CDR2 is FQGNSA. CDR3 residues: CASTRPPHNSPLHF. The DNA for the CDR3 is TGTGCCAGCACCCGTCCCCCTCATAATTCACCCCTCCACTTT.

The chain recombines TRBV30 with TRBJ1-1; D call uncertain. The CDR3 is 11 residues long. Trimming shortened V by 3 bases and J by 7 bases, and 9 bases separated the two germline ends. Germline CDR1 GTSNPN, CDR2 SVGIG (reference sequence). This chain's CDR3 is CAWSQEGEAFF. Here the CDR3 DNA reads TGTGCCTGGAGCCAAGAGGGTGAAGCTTTCTTT. The full variable domain, in which reference TRBV30 and TRBJ1-1 provide the parts outside the CDR3, is SQTIHQWPATLVQPVGSPLSLECTVEGTSNPNLYWYRQAAGRGLQLLFYSVGIGQISSEVPQNLSASRPQDRQFILSSKKLLLSDSGFYLCAWSQEGEAFFGQGTRLTVV.

This clone showed up just a few times. This chain links TRBV14 with TRBJ2-5; 7 nucleotides align to TRBD1. The CDR3 sequence is 13 residues long. Per the germline V gene, CDR1 is SGHDN and CDR2 is FVKESK. The ends lost 4 bases at V and 3 bases at J; junction bases unmatched: 2. Here the CDR3 reads CASSRGQKETQYF. CDR3 in DNA: TGTGCCAGCAGCCGGGGACAGAAAGAGACCCAGTACTTC.

This sequence joins TRBV27 and TRBJ2-6; the D is unclear. The CDR3 covers 14 residues. V was pared by 3 bases and J by 0 bases, with 3 bases between. CDR1 is MNHEY, CDR2 SMNVEV, per germline (reference sequence). CDR3 in DNA: TGTGCCAGCAGTTTGGCCTCTGGGGCCAACGTCCTGACTTTC. Amino acids: CASSLASGANVLTF. Full variable domain (rest looked up from reference TRBV27 and TRBJ2-6): EAQVTQNPRYLITVTGKKLTVTCSQNMNHEYMSWYRQDPGLGLRQIYYSMNVEVTDKGDVPEGYKVSRKEKRNFPLILESPSPNQTSLYFCASSLASGANVLTFGAGSRLTVL.

The CDR3 DNA reads as TGCGCCAGCAGCTTGGGTTCGGGATGGAGTGGCTACACCTTC. Translated: CASSLGSGWSGYTF. This chain joins TRBV5-1 and TRBJ1-2; D is ambiguous. The CDR3 has 14 amino acids. CDR1 and CDR2 (germline): SGHRS, YFSETQ. The ends were cut back, 0 bases at V and 7 bases at J, with 13 bases in the middle.

This sequence joins TRBV7-9 and TRBJ1-1; D is ambiguous. The CDR3 sequence is 9 residues long. V lost 11 bases to trimming and J lost 1 base, with 2 bases between them. Germline values: CDR1 SEHNR, CDR2 FQNEAQ (reference sequence). The CDR3 sequence: CAGNTEAFF. The CDR3 DNA follows: TGTGCCGGGAACACTGAAGCTTTCTTT.

The V call is TRBV5-1, the J call TRBJ2-7; 8 nucleotides line up with TRBD1. The germline CDR1 and CDR2 sequences are SGHRS and YFSETQ. The CDR3 runs 13 residues. J gave up 6 bases and V 6 bases, and 8 bases lay outside the gene matches. This chain's CDR3 is CASMGDRLGEQYF. The CDR3, as DNA: TGCGCCAGCATGGGGGACAGGTTAGGCGAGCAGTACTTC.

This clone turned up a few times. This chain connects TRBV2 to TRBJ2-1; 8 bases fit TRBD2. V dropped 6 bases and J dropped 5; count of bases not matched to a gene: 0. Germline CDR1 SNHLY, CDR2 FYNNEI. This CDR3 region has 12 residues. This CDR3 reads CASRAGDNEQFF. The CDR3 DNA is TGTGCCAGCAGAGCGGGGGACAATGAGCAGTTCTTC.

This clone has more than one count but fewer than ten. The CDR3 is CASSLGGGYGYTF. The CDR3 DNA is TGTGCCAGCAGCTTAGGAGGGGGCTATGGCTACACCTTC. The V call is TRBV5-5, the J call TRBJ1-2, with D possibly matching TRBD1 (6 bases). The germline CDR1 and CDR2 sequences are SGHKS and YYEKEE (reference sequence). V lost 2 bases to trimming and J lost 4 bases, with 9 bases between them. The CDR3 is 13 residues long.

This sequence joins TRBV29-1 and TRBJ2-3; tentatively, D is TRBD2 (5 bases). The V gene's germline CDR1 is SQVTM and CDR2 ANQGSEA. This CDR3 region has 15 residues. Trimming shortened V by 4 bases and J by 5 bases, and 19 bases separated the two germline ends. The CDR3 DNA follows: TGCAGCGTTGCTGGGGAGAGGAGCGGTATAGATACGCAGTATTTT. Translating it yields CSVAGERSGIDTQYF.

This clone has more than one count but fewer than ten. The chain couples TRBV18 to TRBJ1-1, with no clear D. This CDR3 is built from 13 residues. Germline-derived CDR1 and CDR2 are KGHSH and LQKENI. V was cut by 3 bases and J by 9 bases, with 14 bases left in between. In DNA form, the CDR3 reads TGTGCCAGCTCACCTATCATAGACATGAAAGCTTTCTTT. Protein sequence: CASSPIIDMKAFF.

This clone was seen a single time. The chain recombines TRBV30 with TRBJ2-1; 9 bases are shared with TRBD1. The V gene end was trimmed by 0 bases and the J gene end by 8 bases; junction bases not matched to a gene: 2. CDR1 and CDR2 from the germline V gene are GTSNPN and SVGIG (reference sequence). This CDR3 comprises 13 residues. This CDR3 is CAWSVQGAYEQFF. In DNA form, the CDR3 reads TGTGCCTGGAGTGTACAGGGGGCCTATGAGCAGTTCTTC.

The chain uses TRBV12-5 and TRBJ2-3; 7 bases agree with TRBD1. CDR1 LGHNT and CDR2 FRNRAP come from the germline V gene. This CDR3 has 15 amino acids. Trimming took 5 bases from V and 0 from J; bases not matched to a gene: 5. CDR3 DNA: TGTGCTAGTGGTCCGACAGGGTCTAGCACAGATACGCAGTATTTT. Translated, it gives CASGPTGSSTDTQYF. Using reference TRBV12-5 and TRBJ2-3 for the parts outside the CDR3, the full variable domain is DARVTQTPRHKVTEMGQEVTMRCQPILGHNTVFWYRQTMMQGLELLAYFRNRAPLDDSGMPKDRFSAEMPDATLATLKIQPSEPRDSAVYFCASGPTGSSTDTQYFGPGTRLTVL.

V usage is TRBV9 and J usage is TRBJ1-1; D is unresolved. Germline CDR1 SGDLS, CDR2 YYNGEE. CDR3 length: 15 amino acids. With 4 bases removed from V and 1 base from J, the gap between germline ends came to 14 bases. The CDR3 DNA follows: TGTGCCAGCAGCCCTGGTTTAGTGACGAACACTGAAGCTTTCTTT. It codes for CASSPGLVTNTEAFF.

In regard to this clone: This CDR3 is also generated by other DNA sequences in the sample. V and J are TRBV30 and TRBJ1-1; D gene unclear. The length of the CDR3 is 13 residues. Germline assignment: CDR1 GTSNPN and CDR2 SVGIG (reference sequence). Trimming shortened V by 0 bases and J by 1 base, and 6 bases separated the two germline ends. CDR3 in amino acids: CAWSVRGNTEAFF. The CDR3 DNA is TGTGCCTGGAGTGTACGAGGGAACACTGAAGCTTTCTTT.

The chain uses TRBV6-1 and TRBJ2-5; D ambiguous. The CDR3 extends over 14 amino acids. The germline V gene encodes CDR1 MNHNS and CDR2 SASEGT. V dropped 4 bases and J dropped 2 bases, with 11 bases sitting between them. In DNA form, the CDR3 reads TGTGCCAGCAGTGTTTTTCCCAATCAAGAGACCCAGTACTTC. It specifies CASSVFPNQETQYF.

The V gene is TRBV6-6, the J gene TRBJ1-4; D is possibly TRBD1 (6 bases). This CDR3 comprises 15 residues. Germline CDR1 MNHNY, CDR2 SVGAGI (reference sequence). V was pared by 5 bases and J by 5 bases, with 15 bases between. Here the CDR3 DNA reads TGTGCCAGCAGTCCAGAGGGGGGTGTCAATGAAAAACTGTTTTTT. As protein: CASSPEGGVNEKLFF.

In this sample, this clone turned up a few times. The chain employs TRBV29-1 and TRBJ2-1, with TRBD1 identical over 7 bases. V gave up 1 base and J gave up 0 bases; unmatched junction bases: 6. CDR1 and CDR2 (germline): SQVTM, ANQGSEA. The CDR3 has 16 amino acids. This CDR3 reads CSVEGGGQFSYNEQFF. The CDR3 DNA is TGCAGCGTTGAAGGAGGGGGCCAATTCTCCTACAATGAGCAGTTCTTC.

The genes are TRBV7-2 and TRBJ1-6, with TRBD1 matching 9 bases. Germline CDR1 and CDR2: SGHTA and FQGNSA. The V gene end was trimmed by 5 bases and the J gene end by 4 bases; junction bases not matched to a gene: 9. The CDR3 length is 17 residues. The CDR3 region is CASSLQSGTGYNSPLHF. The DNA of the CDR3 is TGTGCCAGCAGCCTACAATCCGGGACAGGGTATAATTCACCCCTCCACTTT.

The V and J genes are TRBV7-2 and TRBJ2-1, with 10 bases lining up with TRBD2. Trimming at V came to 1 base and at J to 1 base, leaving 4 bases not matched to a gene. This CDR3 spans 17 amino acids. The germline V gene encodes CDR1 SGHTA and CDR2 FQGNSA. The CDR3 protein is CASSLGPSGGSYNEQFF. Here the CDR3 DNA reads TGTGCCAGCAGCTTAGGTCCTAGCGGGGGTTCCTACAATGAGCAGTTCTTC.